Below, 17 T cell receptor beta chains from the same sample are listed, as sequenced in a study of blood T cells in healthy people across ages. A sample-barcoded 5' primer and a J-beta primer mix were used in a second PCR of about 7 to 12 cycles. TCRdb fed the 5' RACE reads into MiXCR, producing one record per CDR3 protein. Of roughly 900,000 distinct CDR3 sequences listed, about 30% are singletons. The sequenced material came from blood. The receptors stem from a woman older than 75 in good health.

This clonotype appeared many times. V gene TRBV5-6 combines with J gene TRBJ2-1; TRBD1 matches 10 bases. The germline V gene encodes CDR1 SGHDT and CDR2 YYEEEE. J lost 6 bases, V lost 4 bases, and 13 bases had no gene match. The CDR3 runs 17 residues. This CDR3 reads CASSGLILGQGSNEQFF. CDR3 bases: TGTGCCAGCAGCGGGCTTATCTTGGGACAGGGGTCCAATGAGCAGTTCTTC.

This clonotype was recorded at least ten times. The chain employs TRBV27 and TRBJ1-4; D is undetermined. Germline CDR1 is MNHEY and CDR2 is SMNVEV (reference sequence). V was clipped by 11 bases and J by 3 bases, with 16 bases between them. This CDR3 spans 14 amino acids. DNA of the CDR3: TGTGCCCCAGATTTTCGGGTCCCTAATGAAAAACTGTTTTTT. Residues: CAPDFRVPNEKLFF.

V gene TRBV5-1 combines with J gene TRBJ2-5, with 8 nucleotides matching TRBD1. V was clipped by 7 bases and J by 7 bases; unmatched bases: 18. The V gene's germline CDR1 is SGHRS and CDR2 YFSETQ. The CDR3 is 16 residues long. The CDR3 loop is CASQKTGGSGGGTQYF. The CDR3 nucleotides read TGCGCCAGCCAGAAAACAGGGGGAAGCGGAGGAGGGACCCAGTACTTC.

This clonotype was counted many times. This chain connects TRBV7-8 to TRBJ2-3; no definite D call. Trimming pared 5 bases from V and 4 bases from J, leaving 19 bases between. Germline assignment: CDR1 SGHVS and CDR2 FQNEAQ. The CDR3 is made up of 16 amino acids. The CDR3 nucleotides read TGTGCCAGCAGCCCAACCCGGCAGATCACACCAGATACGCAGTATTTT. Translation: CASSPTRQITPDTQYF.

At least ten counts were recorded for this clonotype. V and J are TRBV10-3 and TRBJ2-1; 9 bases line up with TRBD1. Per the germline V gene, CDR1 is ENHRY and CDR2 is SYGVKD. Unmatched junction bases numbered 6, after V lost 1 base and J lost 8 bases. The CDR3 is made up of 15 amino acids. CDR3 region: CAISEFTGGFDEQFF. The CDR3 DNA is TGTGCCATCAGTGAGTTTACAGGGGGCTTCGATGAGCAGTTCTTC.

V gene TRBV6-6 combines with J gene TRBJ2-2, with D possibly TRBD1 on 6 matching bases. The CDR3 is 14 amino acids. V lost 7 bases and J lost 0, with 9 bases in between. Germline CDR1 and CDR2: MNHNY and SVGAGI (reference sequence). In DNA, the CDR3 is TGTGCCAGCACCGGGACACCGAACACCGGGGAGCTGTTTTTT. Its translation is CASTGTPNTGELFF.

The chain joins TRBV27 to TRBJ2-1; maybe TRBD2 (6 bases). The CDR3 runs to 18 residues. V was shortened by 4 bases and J by 4 bases, with 23 bases between the two germline ends. Per germline, CDR1 MNHEY and CDR2 SMNVEV (reference sequence). The CDR3 sequence is CASSSRPFSRRGYNEQFF. CDR3 in DNA: TGTGCCAGCAGTTCTCGACCGTTTAGCCGGAGGGGATACAATGAGCAGTTCTTC.

In this sample, this clonotype turned up many times. V is TRBV15 and J is TRBJ1-1; no clear D gene. Trimming removed 0 bases from V and 10 bases from J, with 18 bases in between. The CDR3 extends over 15 amino acids. The germline V gene has CDR1 LNHNV and CDR2 YYDKDF (reference sequence). The CDR3 DNA reads as TGTGCCACCAGCAGAGAGGCGGAAGGGCTCCTCGGAGCTTTCTTT. It translates to CATSREAEGLLGAFF.

With regard to this clonotype: This may come from a read error, since a much larger clone is one base off. The chain employs TRBV4-3 and TRBJ2-4; 8 bases agree with TRBD1. The J call may not be correct, given that the DNA end is closer to TRBJ2-7. The CDR3 covers 14 residues. Germline loops: CDR1 LGHNA, CDR2 YSLEER. CDR3 amino acids: CAGSQDLTGAEQYF. The CDR3 coding sequence is TGCGCCGGCAGCCAAGACTTGACAGGGGCCGAGCAGTACTTC.

This clonotype appeared many times. This rearrangement joins TRBV15 to TRBJ1-2; no definite D call. Germline V gene lookup returns CDR1 LNHNV and CDR2 YYDKDF (reference sequence). Trimming took off 0 bases at V and 0 bases at J, with 11 bases between the two ends. There are 16 residues in the CDR3. The chain's CDR3 is CATSRDPWGANYGYTF. CDR3 nucleotide sequence: TGTGCCACCAGCAGAGATCCCTGGGGAGCTAACTATGGCTACACCTTC.

This clonotype was seen more than once but under ten times. This chain uses TRBV20-1 with TRBJ1-1; weak D call: TRBD1 (6 bases). Germline V gene sequence: CDR1 DFQATT, CDR2 SNEGSKA (reference sequence). The CDR3 runs 11 residues. In DNA, the CDR3 is TGCAGGGGAGGGGGGCCCACTGAAGCTTTCTTT. Protein sequence: CRGGGPTEAFF.

In its sample, this clonotype was seen many times. V usage is TRBV15 and J usage is TRBJ2-5; TRBD2 agrees at 8 bases. The J segment lost 2 bases and the V segment lost 5 bases, leaving 7 bases of the junction unmatched. CDR1 LNHNV and CDR2 YYDKDF come from the germline V gene (reference sequence). The CDR3 totals 15 residues. The CDR3 loop is CATSAGRGGQETQYF. Here the CDR3 DNA reads TGTGCCACCAGCGCAGGGCGCGGGGGGCAAGAGACCCAGTACTTC.

The genes are TRBV19 and TRBJ1-2; D gene uncertain. Trimming shortened V by 0 bases and J by 4 bases, and 9 bases separated the two germline ends. Germline V gene lookup returns CDR1 LNHDA and CDR2 SQIVND (reference sequence). CDR3 length: 14 amino acids. The CDR3 reads CASSIDLYFYGYTF. The CDR3 DNA sequence: TGTGCCAGTAGTATAGATCTCTACTTCTATGGCTACACCTTC.

This clonotype has only a few counts. The gene calls are TRBV7-6 and TRBJ2-7; D is perhaps TRBD1 (6 bases). The J call may not be correct, given that the DNA end is closer to TRBJ2-5. The CDR3 sequence is 15 residues long. CDR1 and CDR2 (germline): SGHVS, FNYEAQ. The CDR3 sequence is CASSLQKTGKETQYF. The CDR3 DNA reads as TGTGCCAGCAGTTTACAAAAAACAGGGAAGGAGACCCAGTACTTC.

To note about this clonotype: The germline gene is not matched at one end of the junction; a read error may be the cause. V is TRBV2 and J is TRBJ1-4; D gene unclear. Germline lookup yields CDR1 SNHLY and CDR2 FYNNEI. CDR3 size: 13 residues. This CDR3 is CTSRFRVEEKLFF. DNA of the CDR3: TGTACCAGCAGGTTTAGGGTGGAGGAAAAACTGTTTTTT.

This clonotype was found many times. The chain links TRBV5-1 to TRBJ2-7; TRBD1 agrees at 8 bases. This CDR3 comprises 15 residues. Germline lookup yields CDR1 SGHRS and CDR2 YFSETQ. V was clipped by 4 bases and J by 5 bases; unmatched bases: 11. DNA for the CDR3: TGCGCCAGCAGCCTCGGGACAGGAACAATGGACGAGCAGTACTTC. This encodes CASSLGTGTMDEQYF. Looking up the rest from reference TRBV5-1 and TRBJ2-7 gives the full variable domain: KAGVTQTPRYLIKTRGQQVTLSCSPISGHRSVSWYQQTPGQGLQFLFEYFSETQRNKGNFPGRFSGRQFSNSRSEMNVSTLELGDSALYLCASSLGTGTMDEQYFGPGTRLTVT.

With respect to this clonotype: One end of the junction fails to match germline, which may point to a read error. The chain links TRBV7-2 to TRBJ2-5; weak D call: TRBD2 (5 bases). CDR3 length equals 15 residues. Per germline, CDR1 SGHTA and CDR2 FQGNSA. The CDR3 DNA sequence: TGTGCCAGTAGCTTAGCGCCATTGCGGCAAGAGACCCAGTACTTC. Translated, it gives CASSLAPLRQETQYF.